The clone carrying this TCR beta chain was seen a few times. Its antigen is currently unknown. The donors were part of the validation cohort of 120 subjects. That cohort was separate from the first cohort, which comprised 500 to 700 subjects. This record comes from a study of cytomegalovirus exposure and HLA in healthy donors. The V end was cut by 5 bases, the J end by 4 bases, with 12 bases between. This CDR3 has 13 amino acids. Germline values: CDR1 SGHVS, CDR2 FQNEAQ. Assay used: immunoSEQ multiplex PCR; TCRdb lists only in-frame clones, some missing. This sample has a few hundred thousand clones; 65% to 85% occur once, and the top ten carry over 12%. Findings of the study overall: Accounts indicate the classifier identified cytomegalovirus status with strong specificity and sensitivity. The investigators catalogued about 170 TCR beta chains as cytomegalovirus-associated.

Material: PBMCs. The receptor was isolated from a woman aged 30 to 39 in good health and CMV-seropositive. This sequence joins TRBV7-8 and TRBJ2-7, with D uncertain. The CDR3 DNA reads as TGTGCCAGCAGCGCGAAAACCCATTACGAGCAGTACTTC. It specifies CASSAKTHYEQYF.